This T cell receptor (beta chain) emerged from a study of blood T cell repertoires in COVID-19. Libraries were prepared by immunoSEQ multiplex PCR; TCRdb keeps only in-frame clonotypes and omits some of them. The table shows approximately 250,000 clones, with 86% occurring only once. V gave up 7 bases and J gave up 3 bases, with 15 bases separating them. The germline V gene encodes CDR1 SNHLY and CDR2 FYNNEI. The CDR3 runs to 15 residues. The sequence was obtained from a man between 25 and 39 years old who had recovered from COVID-19. The material sequenced was peripheral blood. The chain has TRBV2 and TRBJ2-2; D might be TRBD1 (6 bases). CDR3 protein: CASMAGVGYTGELFF. Written as DNA, the CDR3 is TGTGCCAGCATGGCAGGGGTGGGGTACACCGGGGAGCTGTTTTTT.